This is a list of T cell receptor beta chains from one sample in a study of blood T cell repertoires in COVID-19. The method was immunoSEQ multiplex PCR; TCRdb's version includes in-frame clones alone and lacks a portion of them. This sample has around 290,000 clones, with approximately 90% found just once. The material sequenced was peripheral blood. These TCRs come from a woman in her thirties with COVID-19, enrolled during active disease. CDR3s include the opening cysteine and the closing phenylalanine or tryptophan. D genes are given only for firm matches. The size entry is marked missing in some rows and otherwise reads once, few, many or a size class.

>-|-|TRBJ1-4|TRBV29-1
CSAADPGANEKLFF
TGCAGCGCCGCTGACCCAGGGGCTAATGAAAAACTGTTTTTT
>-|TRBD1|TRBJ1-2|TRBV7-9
CASSPGQGAGEGYTF
TGTGCCAGCAGCCCCGGGCAGGGGGCTGGAGAAGGCTACACCTTC
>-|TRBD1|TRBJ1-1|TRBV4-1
CASRGQQNTEAFF
TGCGCCAGCAGGGGACAGCAGAACACTGAAGCTTTCTTT
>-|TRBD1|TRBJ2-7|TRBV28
CASSHGTDYEQYF
TGTGCCAGCAGTCACGGGACAGATTACGAGCAGTACTTC
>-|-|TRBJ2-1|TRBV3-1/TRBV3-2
CASSQDWEKYNEQFF
TGTGCCAGCAGCCAAGATTGGGAGAAATACAATGAGCAGTTCTTC
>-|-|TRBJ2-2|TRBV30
CAWGPPTGELFF
TGTGCCTGGGGACCTCCTACCGGGGAGCTGTTTTTT
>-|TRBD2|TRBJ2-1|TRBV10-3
CAISDTGTSYNEQFF
TGTGCCATCAGTGATACCGGGACTAGCTACAATGAGCAGTTCTTC
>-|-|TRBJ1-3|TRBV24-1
CATRESDRYSGNTIYF
TGTGCCACCAGGGAATCGGACAGATACTCTGGAAACACCATATATTTT
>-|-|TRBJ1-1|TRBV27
CASSSGFLNTEAFF
TGTGCCAGCTCCTCAGGGTTTTTAAACACTGAAGCTTTCTTT
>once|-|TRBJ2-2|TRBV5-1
CASSLATNPGGELFF
TGCGCCAGCAGCTTGGCCACTAATCCCGGCGGGGAGCTGTTTTTT
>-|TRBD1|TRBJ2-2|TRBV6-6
CASSYEGADTGELFF
TGTGCCAGCAGTTACGAGGGGGCCGACACCGGGGAGCTGTTTTTT
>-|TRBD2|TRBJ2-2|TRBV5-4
CASRPGTRDTGELFF
TGTGCCAGCAGGCCCGGGACTAGGGACACCGGGGAGCTGTTTTTT
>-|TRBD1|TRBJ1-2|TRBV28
CASSFSGGNYGYTF
TGTGCCAGCAGTTTTTCAGGGGGCAACTATGGCTACACCTTC
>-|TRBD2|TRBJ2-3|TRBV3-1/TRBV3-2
CASSLRTSGTRGTDTQYF
TGTGCCAGCAGCCTGCGGACTAGCGGGACCAGAGGGACAGATACGCAGTATTTT
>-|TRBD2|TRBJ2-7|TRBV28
CASSRGLAGFNYEQYF
TGTGCCAGCAGCCGGGGACTAGCGGGATTTAACTACGAGCAGTACTTC
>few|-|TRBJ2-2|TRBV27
CASSLIRDIVNTGELFF
TGTGCCAGCAGCCTAATCCGGGACATAGTTAACACCGGGGAGCTGTTTTTT
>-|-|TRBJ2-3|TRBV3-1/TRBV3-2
CASSQLYQGPDTQYF
TGTGCCAGCAGCCAGCTTTACCAGGGCCCAGATACGCAGTATTTT
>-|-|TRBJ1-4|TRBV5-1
CASSLDRLATNEKLFF
TGCGCCAGCAGCCTGGACAGACTAGCAACTAATGAAAAACTGTTTTTT
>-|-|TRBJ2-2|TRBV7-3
CASSLTGGNTGELFF
TGTGCCAGCAGCTTAACAGGAGGGAACACCGGGGAGCTGTTTTTT
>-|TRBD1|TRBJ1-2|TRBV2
CASSEEEGALYGYTF
TGTGCCAGCAGTGAAGAGGAGGGGGCCCTTTATGGCTACACCTTC